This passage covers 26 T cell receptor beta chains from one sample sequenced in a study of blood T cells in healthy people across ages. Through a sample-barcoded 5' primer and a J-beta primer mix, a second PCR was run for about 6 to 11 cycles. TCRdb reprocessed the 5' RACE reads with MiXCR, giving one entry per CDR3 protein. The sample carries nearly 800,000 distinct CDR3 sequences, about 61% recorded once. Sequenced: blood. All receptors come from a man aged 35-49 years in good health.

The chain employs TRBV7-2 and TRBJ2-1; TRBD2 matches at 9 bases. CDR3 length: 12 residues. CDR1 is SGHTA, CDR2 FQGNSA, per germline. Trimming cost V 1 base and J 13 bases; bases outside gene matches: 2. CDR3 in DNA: TGTGCCAGCAGCTTAGTAGGGACTAGCCAGTTCTTC. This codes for CASSLVGTSQFF.

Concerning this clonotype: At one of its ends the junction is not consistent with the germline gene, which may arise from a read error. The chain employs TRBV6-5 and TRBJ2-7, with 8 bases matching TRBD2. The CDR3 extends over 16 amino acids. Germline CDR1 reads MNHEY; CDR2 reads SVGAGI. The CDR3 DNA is TGTGTCAGCAGTCCACCTTCAGCGGGAGCGTCCTACGAGCAGTACTTC. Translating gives CVSSPPSAGASYEQYF.

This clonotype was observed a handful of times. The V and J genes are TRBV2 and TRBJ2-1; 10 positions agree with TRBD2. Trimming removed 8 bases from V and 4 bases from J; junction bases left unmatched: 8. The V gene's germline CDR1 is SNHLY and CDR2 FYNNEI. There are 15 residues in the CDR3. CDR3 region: CASYPVAGGYNEQFF. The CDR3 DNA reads TGTGCCAGCTACCCCGTAGCGGGGGGATACAATGAGCAGTTCTTC.

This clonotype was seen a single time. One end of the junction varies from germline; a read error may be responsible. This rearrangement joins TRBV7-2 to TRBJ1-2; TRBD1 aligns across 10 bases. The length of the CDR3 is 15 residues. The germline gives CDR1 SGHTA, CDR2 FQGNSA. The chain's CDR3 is CVSSLEPTGGSSYTF. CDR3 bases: TGTGTCAGCAGCTTAGAACCGACAGGGGGCTCTAGCTACACCTTC.

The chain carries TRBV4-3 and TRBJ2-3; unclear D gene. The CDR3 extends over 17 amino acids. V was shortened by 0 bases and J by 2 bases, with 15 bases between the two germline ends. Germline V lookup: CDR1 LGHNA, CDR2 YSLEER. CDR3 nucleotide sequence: TGCGCCAGCAGCCAAGACCTCTCGCTTCCCACCACAGATACGCAGTATTTT. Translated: CASSQDLSLPTTDTQYF.

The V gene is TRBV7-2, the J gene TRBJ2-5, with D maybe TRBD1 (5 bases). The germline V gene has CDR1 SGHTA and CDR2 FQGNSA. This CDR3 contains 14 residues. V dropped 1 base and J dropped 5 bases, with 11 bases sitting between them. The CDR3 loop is CASSLDQGWETQYF. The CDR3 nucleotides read TGTGCCAGCAGCTTAGATCAGGGATGGGAGACCCAGTACTTC.

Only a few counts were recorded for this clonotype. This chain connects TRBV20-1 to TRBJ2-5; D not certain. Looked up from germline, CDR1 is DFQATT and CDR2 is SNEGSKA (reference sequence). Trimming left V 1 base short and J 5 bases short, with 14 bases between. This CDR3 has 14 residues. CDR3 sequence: CSARVGELRETQYF. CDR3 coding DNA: TGCAGTGCTAGAGTAGGCGAATTGAGGGAGACCCAGTACTTC.

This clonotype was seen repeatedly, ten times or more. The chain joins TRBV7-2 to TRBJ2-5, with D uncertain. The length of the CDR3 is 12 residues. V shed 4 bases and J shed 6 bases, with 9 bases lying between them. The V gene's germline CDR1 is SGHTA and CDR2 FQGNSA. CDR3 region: CASSYDGQTQYF. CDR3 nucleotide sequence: TGTGCCAGCAGCTACGACGGGCAGACCCAGTACTTC. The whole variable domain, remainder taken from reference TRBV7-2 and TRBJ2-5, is GAGVSQSPSNKVTEKGKDVELRCDPISGHTALYWYRQSLGQGLEFLIYFQGNSAPDKSGLPSDRFSAERTGGSVSTLTIQRTQQEDSAVYLCASSYDGQTQYFGPGTRLLVL.

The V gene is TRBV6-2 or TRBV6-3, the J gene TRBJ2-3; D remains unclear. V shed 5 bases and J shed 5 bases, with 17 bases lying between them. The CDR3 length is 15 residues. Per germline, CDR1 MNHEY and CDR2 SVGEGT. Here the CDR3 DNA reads TGTGCCAGCAGTCGTCCGGTGACCATAGTAGATACGCAGTATTTT. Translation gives CASSRPVTIVDTQYF.

The CDR3 region has the DNA TGTGCCACCAGTGAGGGGCGGAGGATCTACAATGAGCAGTTCTTC. Residues: CATSEGRRIYNEQFF. The chain combines TRBV24-1 with TRBJ2-1, with D tentatively TRBD1 or TRBD2 (5 bases each). Germline loops: CDR1 KGHDR, CDR2 SFDVKD. The CDR3 has 15 amino acids. The V gene lost 4 bases and the J gene lost 3 bases, with 12 bases spanning the gap.

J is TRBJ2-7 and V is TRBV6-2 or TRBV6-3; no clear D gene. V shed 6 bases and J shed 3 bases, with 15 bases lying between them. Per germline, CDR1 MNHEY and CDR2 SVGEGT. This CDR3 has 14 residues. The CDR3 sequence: CASREPKGFYEQYF. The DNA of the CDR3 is TGTGCCAGCAGGGAACCTAAAGGGTTCTACGAGCAGTACTTC.

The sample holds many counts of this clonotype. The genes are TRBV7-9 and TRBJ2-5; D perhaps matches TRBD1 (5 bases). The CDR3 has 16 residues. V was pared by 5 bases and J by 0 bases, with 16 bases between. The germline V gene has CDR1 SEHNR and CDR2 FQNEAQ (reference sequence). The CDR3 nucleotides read TGTGCCAGCAGCAAAAGGGGTAACCGGTACCAAGAGACCCAGTACTTC. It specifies CASSKRGNRYQETQYF.

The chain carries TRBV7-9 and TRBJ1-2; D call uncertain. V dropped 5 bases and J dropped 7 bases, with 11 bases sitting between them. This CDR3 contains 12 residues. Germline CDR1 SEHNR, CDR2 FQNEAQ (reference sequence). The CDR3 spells CASSVPRGGYTF. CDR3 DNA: TGTGCCAGCAGCGTACCCCGGGGTGGCTACACCTTC.

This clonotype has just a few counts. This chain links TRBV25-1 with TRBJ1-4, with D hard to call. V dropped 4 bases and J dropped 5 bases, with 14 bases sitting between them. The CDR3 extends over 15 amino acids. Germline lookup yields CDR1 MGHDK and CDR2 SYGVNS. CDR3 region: CASSALVIGNEKLFF. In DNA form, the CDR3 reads TGTGCCAGCAGTGCGTTGGTCATCGGGAATGAAAAACTGTTTTTT.

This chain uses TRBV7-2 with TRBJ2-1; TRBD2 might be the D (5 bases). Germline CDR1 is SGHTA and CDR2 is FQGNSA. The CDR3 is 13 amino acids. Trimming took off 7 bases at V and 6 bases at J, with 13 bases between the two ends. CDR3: CASTLSRGNEQFF. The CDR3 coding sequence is TGTGCCAGCACCCTATCACGGGGCAATGAGCAGTTCTTC.

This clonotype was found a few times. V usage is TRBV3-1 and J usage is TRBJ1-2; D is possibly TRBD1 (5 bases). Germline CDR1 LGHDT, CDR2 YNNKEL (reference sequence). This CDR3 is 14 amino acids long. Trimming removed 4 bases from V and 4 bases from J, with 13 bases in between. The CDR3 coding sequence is TGTGCCAGCAGCCCCATGGGACGGAGCTATGGCTACACCTTC. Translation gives CASSPMGRSYGYTF.

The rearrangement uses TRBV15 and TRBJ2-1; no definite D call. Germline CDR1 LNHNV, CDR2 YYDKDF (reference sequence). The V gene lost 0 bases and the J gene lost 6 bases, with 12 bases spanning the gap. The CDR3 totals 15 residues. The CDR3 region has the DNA TGTGCCACCAGCAGAGATAGGGCGCCAGTCAATGAGCAGTTCTTC. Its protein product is CATSRDRAPVNEQFF.

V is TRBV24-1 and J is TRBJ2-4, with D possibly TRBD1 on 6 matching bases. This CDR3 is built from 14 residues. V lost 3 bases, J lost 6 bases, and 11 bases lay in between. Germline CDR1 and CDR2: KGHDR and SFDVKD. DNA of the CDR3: TGTGCCACCAGTGATCCCGGACAGACAAACATTCAGTACTTC. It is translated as CATSDPGQTNIQYF.

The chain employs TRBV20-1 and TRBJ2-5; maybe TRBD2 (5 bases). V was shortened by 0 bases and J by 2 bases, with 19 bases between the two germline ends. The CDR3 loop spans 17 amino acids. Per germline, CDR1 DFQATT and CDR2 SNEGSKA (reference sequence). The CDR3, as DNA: TGCAGTGCTAGAGATTTGATGAACAGCCGGACTCAAGAGACCCAGTACTTC. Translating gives CSARDLMNSRTQETQYF.

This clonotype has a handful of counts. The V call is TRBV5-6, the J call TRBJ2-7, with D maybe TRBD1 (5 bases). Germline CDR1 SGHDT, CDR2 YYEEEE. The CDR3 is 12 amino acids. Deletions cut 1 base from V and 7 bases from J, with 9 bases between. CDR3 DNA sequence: TGTGCCAGCAGCTTGATCCAGGGAGAGCAGTACTTC. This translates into CASSLIQGEQYF.

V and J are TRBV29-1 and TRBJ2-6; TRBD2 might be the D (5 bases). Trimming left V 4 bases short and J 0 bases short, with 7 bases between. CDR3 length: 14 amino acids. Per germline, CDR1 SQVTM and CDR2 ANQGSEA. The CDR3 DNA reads TGCAGCGTTGGAGAGGGCTCTGGGGCCAACGTCCTGACTTTC. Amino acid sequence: CSVGEGSGANVLTF.

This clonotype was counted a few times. CDR3 amino acids: CASSYEQGIYEQYF. The CDR3 bases are TGTGCCAGCAGTTACGAACAGGGTATCTACGAGCAGTACTTC. The genes are TRBV6-5 and TRBJ2-7, with D perhaps TRBD1 (6 bases). CDR3 size: 14 residues. V dropped 2 bases and J dropped 3 bases, with 11 bases sitting between them. Germline CDR1 is MNHEY and CDR2 is SVGAGI.

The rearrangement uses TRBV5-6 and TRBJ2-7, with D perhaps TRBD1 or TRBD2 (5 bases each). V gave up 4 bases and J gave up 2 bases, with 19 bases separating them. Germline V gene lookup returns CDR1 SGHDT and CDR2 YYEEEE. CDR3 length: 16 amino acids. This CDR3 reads CASSLELDRGPYEQYF. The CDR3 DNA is TGTGCCAGCAGCCTAGAGTTGGACCGGGGCCCCTACGAGCAGTACTTC.

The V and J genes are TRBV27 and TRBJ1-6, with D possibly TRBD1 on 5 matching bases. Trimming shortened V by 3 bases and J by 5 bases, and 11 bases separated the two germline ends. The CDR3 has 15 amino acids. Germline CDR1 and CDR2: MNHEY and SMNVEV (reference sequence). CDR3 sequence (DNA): TGTGCCAGCAGTTTTTCGGGACTCGATAATTCACCCCTCCACTTT. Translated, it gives CASSFSGLDNSPLHF.

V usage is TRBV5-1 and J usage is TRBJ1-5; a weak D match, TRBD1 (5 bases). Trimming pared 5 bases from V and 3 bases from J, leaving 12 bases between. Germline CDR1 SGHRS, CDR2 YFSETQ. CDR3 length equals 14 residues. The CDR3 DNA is TGCGCCAGCAGGAGTCGGGGGGACAATCAGCCCCAGCATTTT. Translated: CASRSRGDNQPQHF.

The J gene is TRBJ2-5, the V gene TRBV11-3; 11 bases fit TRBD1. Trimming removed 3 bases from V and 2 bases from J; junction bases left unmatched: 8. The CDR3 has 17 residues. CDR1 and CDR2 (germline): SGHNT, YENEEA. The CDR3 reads CASSLDSRDRGQETQYF. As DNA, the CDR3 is TGTGCCAGCAGCTTGGATTCCCGGGACAGGGGGCAAGAGACCCAGTACTTC.